Presented here are 29 T cell receptor beta chains from one specimen sequenced in a study of blood T cells in healthy people across ages. For the second PCR, which ran for about 7 to 11 cycles, a sample-barcoded 5' primer and a J-beta primer mix were used. Via MiXCR, TCRdb re-called the 5' RACE reads, giving one row per CDR3 protein. This table holds over a million distinct CDR3 sequences, roughly 40% found once. The specimen was blood. All receptors derive from a woman between 18 and 30 years old in good health.

As to this clonotype: Compared with germline, one end of the junction differs, possibly owing to a read error. The rearrangement links TRBV6-5 to TRBJ2-7; tentative D call: TRBD2 (5 bases). CDR1 and CDR2 from the germline V gene are MNHEY and SVGAGI. CDR3 size: 15 residues. The CDR3 region has the DNA TGTGTCAGCAGTTACTCCTACCCGGTCCCGGGGGAGCAGTACTTC. Translation: CVSSYSYPVPGEQYF.

J is TRBJ1-5 and V is TRBV6-1; D not certain. The V gene's germline CDR1 is MNHNS and CDR2 SASEGT. The V and J ends lost 6 bases and 7 bases respectively, with 28 bases between them. CDR3 length equals 18 residues. The CDR3 coding sequence is TGTGCCAGCAGCAGGACCGGACGGGGAAATGGGATGGTGCAGCCCCAGCATTTT. Encoded protein: CASSRTGRGNGMVQPQHF.

The genes are TRBV29-1 and TRBJ2-1; D is possibly TRBD2 (6 bases). The CDR3 consists of 12 residues. CDR1 is SQVTM and CDR2 is ANQGSEA in the germline V gene. The CDR3: CSPLDYLGEQFF. The CDR3 coding sequence is TGCAGTCCCCTGGACTATCTTGGTGAGCAGTTCTTC.

The V call is TRBV11-2, the J call TRBJ2-1; weak D call: TRBD2 (6 bases). CDR1 SGHAT and CDR2 FQNNGV come from the germline V gene. The CDR3 has 15 amino acids. V lost 0 bases and J lost 6, with 12 bases in between. CDR3 sequence: CASSLELARGNEQFF. CDR3 coding DNA: TGTGCCAGCAGCTTAGAACTAGCAAGGGGCAATGAGCAGTTCTTC.

In this sample, this clonotype turned up a few times. The V gene is TRBV27, the J gene TRBJ1-2; 7 bases align to TRBD1. Germline CDR1 and CDR2: MNHEY and SMNVEV (reference sequence). The CDR3 runs to 13 residues. The junction had 8 bases not matched to a gene; V was cut back by 5 bases and J by 8 bases. The CDR3 DNA reads TGTGCCAGCAGTCCGACAGGGTATGGAGGCTACACCTTC. Amino acids: CASSPTGYGGYTF.

This clonotype was observed a few times. CDR3 loop: CASRKTTGFYEQYF. The CDR3 nucleotides are TGTGCCAGCAGGAAAACTACAGGATTCTACGAGCAGTACTTC. The rearrangement links TRBV27 to TRBJ2-7; D possibly corresponds to TRBD1 (5 bases). Trimming removed 6 bases from V and 3 bases from J, with 15 bases in between. Per the germline V gene, CDR1 is MNHEY and CDR2 is SMNVEV (reference sequence). This CDR3 contains 14 residues.

The gene calls are TRBV12-3 or TRBV12-4 and TRBJ2-3, with D possibly matching TRBD1 (5 bases). The CDR3 spans 15 residues. Between the trimmed V and J ends, which lost 6 bases and 5 bases, there was a span of 18 bases. This CDR3 reads CASSLTAGFLDTQYF. Written as DNA, the CDR3 is TGTGCCAGCAGCCTTACGGCAGGGTTCTTAGATACGCAGTATTTT.

This clonotype was seen a few times. This chain links TRBV12-3 or TRBV12-4 with TRBJ1-2; a possible D gene is TRBD1 (5 bases). The length of the CDR3 is 17 residues. V was shortened by 0 bases and J by 3 bases, with 17 bases between the two germline ends. CDR3 coding DNA: TGTGCCAGCAGTTTAGCGTTCCAATTGGCGGGGGACTATGGCTACACCTTC. It yields the protein CASSLAFQLAGDYGYTF.

The gene calls are TRBV2 and TRBJ2-7; 7 nucleotides match TRBD2. There are 14 residues in the CDR3. Germline-derived CDR1 and CDR2 are SNHLY and FYNNEI. V was pared by 6 bases and J by 6 bases, with 11 bases of the junction left unmatched. Written as DNA, the CDR3 is TGTGCCAGCAGGGCTAGCGGAGAACCTTCCGAGCAGTACTTC. It codes for CASRASGEPSEQYF.

The chain carries TRBV6-1 and TRBJ2-7; TRBD2 matches 13 bases. The CDR3 runs to 17 residues. CDR1 is MNHNS, CDR2 SASEGT, per germline. V gave up 1 base and J gave up 0 bases; unmatched junction bases: 3. This chain's CDR3 is CASSEVGLAGTSYEQYF. The CDR3 coding sequence is TGTGCCAGCAGTGAAGTGGGACTAGCGGGAACCTCCTACGAGCAGTACTTC.

The chain recombines TRBV7-7 with TRBJ2-1; 10 bases match TRBD2. TRBJ2-7 explains the end of the DNA better; the J call may be wrong. The CDR3 spans 18 residues. The germline V gene has CDR1 SSHAT and CDR2 FNYEAQ (reference sequence). The CDR3 bases are TGTGCCAGCAGCCCAGGACTAGCGGTTCCCAGCTCCTACAATGAGCAGTACTTC. Translated: CASSPGLAVPSSYNEQYF.

The chain couples TRBV3-1 to TRBJ2-4; 10 positions match TRBD2. CDR1 is LGHDT, CDR2 YNNKEL, per germline (reference sequence). The junction had 8 bases not matched to a gene; V was cut back by 3 bases and J by 3 bases. This CDR3 is 17 amino acids long. In DNA, the CDR3 is TGTGCCAGCAGCCAGAGAACGACTAGCGGGTTCAAAAACATTCAGTACTTC. Protein: CASSQRTTSGFKNIQYF. The full variable domain, completed using reference TRBV3-1 and TRBJ2-4, is DTAVSQTPKYLVTQMGNDKSIKCEQNLGHDTMYWYKQDSKKFLKIMFSYNNKELIINETVPNRFSPKSPDKAHLNLHINSLELGDSAVYFCASSQRTTSGFKNIQYFGAGTRLSVL.

This chain uses TRBV20-1 with TRBJ2-1, with 13 positions matching TRBD2. This CDR3 has 16 amino acids. Germline values: CDR1 DFQATT, CDR2 SNEGSKA (reference sequence). J was trimmed by 7 bases and V by 1 base; bases with no gene match: 7. Here the CDR3 DNA reads TGCAGTGCTAGAGGGGGACTAGCGGGGCCTTCTAATGAGCAGTTCTTC. Its protein is CSARGGLAGPSNEQFF.

This clonotype has just a few counts. J is TRBJ2-2 and V is TRBV6-6; TRBD2 matches 10 bases. The CDR3 covers 16 residues. The V segment lost 6 bases and the J segment 2 bases; nucleotides outside the gene matches: 6. Germline assignment: CDR1 MNHNY and CDR2 SVGAGI (reference sequence). CDR3 sequence: CASRRLAGGNTGELFF. The CDR3 DNA reads TGTGCCAGCAGGAGACTAGCGGGCGGTAACACCGGGGAGCTGTTTTTT.

In this sample, this clonotype turned up once. The chain joins TRBV9 to TRBJ2-5; 11 nucleotides agree with TRBD2. The CDR3 consists of 16 residues. Germline values: CDR1 SGDLS, CDR2 YYNGEE. The junction had 7 bases not matched to a gene; V was cut back by 3 bases and J by 3 bases. CDR3 loop: CASSAGTSGDEETQYF. CDR3 nucleotides: TGTGCCAGCAGCGCCGGGACTAGCGGAGACGAAGAGACCCAGTACTTC.

Many counts were recorded for this clonotype. This rearrangement joins TRBV2 to TRBJ2-7, with D possibly being TRBD2 (6 bases). The CDR3 loop spans 10 amino acids. V dropped 8 bases and J dropped 6 bases, with 8 bases sitting between them. Germline V gene lookup returns CDR1 SNHLY and CDR2 FYNNEI. Here the CDR3 DNA reads TGTGCCAGCGGGCGGGGCGAGCAGTACTTC. Translation: CASGRGEQYF.

This clonotype has only a few counts. V gene TRBV7-2 combines with J gene TRBJ2-5; 8 bases agree with TRBD2. The J call may be mistaken, given a closer DNA end match to TRBJ2-7. Germline V gives CDR1 SGHTA, CDR2 FQGNSA. This CDR3 is 14 amino acids long. CDR3: CASSQTGGVGEQYF. The CDR3 DNA sequence: TGTGCCAGCAGTCAGACGGGGGGGGTAGGCGAGCAGTACTTC.

The chain combines TRBV9 with TRBJ2-1; 12 bases align to TRBD2. Germline V gives CDR1 SGDLS, CDR2 YYNGEE. Trimming at V came to 0 bases and at J to 7 bases, leaving 8 bases not matched to a gene. The CDR3 sequence is 17 residues long. The CDR3 nucleotides read TGTGCCAGCAGCGTAGCGGCTAGCGGGGGGGCCGTTAATGAGCAGTTCTTC. It is translated as CASSVAASGGAVNEQFF.

Note on this clonotype: Just one base apart from a much larger clone, this may be a read error. The rearrangement links TRBV24-1 to TRBJ2-5; unclear D gene. The CDR3 runs to 12 residues. From germline, CDR1 is KGHDR and CDR2 SFDVKD. Here the CDR3 reads CPTSTDLETQYF. CDR3 nucleotides: TGTCCCACCAGTACGGATTTGGAGACCCAGTACTTC.

The chain joins TRBV20-1 to TRBJ2-7; D is uncertain. This CDR3 is 13 amino acids long. CDR1 is DFQATT, CDR2 SNEGSKA, per germline (reference sequence). The V end was cut by 5 bases, the J end by 0 bases, with 11 bases between. The CDR3 DNA follows: TGCAGTGCTGCTGCATTTAGCTCCTACGAGCAGTACTTC. The encoded protein is CSAAAFSSYEQYF.

This clonotype occurred a few times. The genes are TRBV20-1 and TRBJ2-1; 8 nucleotides match TRBD2. The CDR3 runs 14 residues. Trimming took 5 bases from V and 7 from J; bases not matched to a gene: 10. The germline V gene has CDR1 DFQATT and CDR2 SNEGSKA (reference sequence). The CDR3 loop reads CSAYKPGLGNEQFF. For the CDR3, the DNA is TGCAGTGCTTACAAACCGGGACTAGGTAATGAGCAGTTCTTC.

The J gene is TRBJ1-2, the V gene TRBV30, with 7 bases matching TRBD1. Trimming took 4 bases from V and 0 from J; bases not matched to a gene: 2. The CDR3 has 13 amino acids. CDR1 and CDR2 (germline): GTSNPN, SVGIG (reference sequence). The chain's CDR3 is CAWKGAANYGYTF. The CDR3 DNA is TGTGCCTGGAAGGGGGCGGCTAACTATGGCTACACCTTC. The full variable domain, completed using reference TRBV30 and TRBJ1-2, is SQTIHQWPATLVQPVGSPLSLECTVEGTSNPNLYWYRQAAGRGLQLLFYSVGIGQISSEVPQNLSASRPQDRQFILSSKKLLLSDSGFYLCAWKGAANYGYTFGSGTRLTVV.

Here the CDR3 reads CASSQEGRASGHNEQFF. The DNA for the CDR3 is TGCGCCAGCAGCCAAGAAGGTCGGGCTAGCGGGCACAATGAGCAGTTCTTC. This chain links TRBV4-1 with TRBJ2-1, with TRBD2 matching over 8 bases. The V gene's germline CDR1 is MGHRA and CDR2 YSYEKL. The CDR3 is made up of 17 amino acids. V lost 0 bases, J lost 5 bases, and 9 bases stayed unmatched.

The chain uses TRBV2 and TRBJ1-1; weak D call: TRBD1 (5 bases). This CDR3 is 16 amino acids long. Deletions cut 6 bases from V and 4 bases from J, with 21 bases between. CDR1 and CDR2 from the germline V gene are SNHLY and FYNNEI. CDR3 coding DNA: TGTGCCAGCAGGTCTCGGTCGGCAGGGCGCCCCACTGAAGCTTTCTTT. It codes for CASRSRSAGRPTEAFF.

The rearrangement joins TRBV28 to TRBJ2-7, with TRBD1 matching 8 bases. V lost 4 bases to trimming and J lost 0 bases; unmatched junction nucleotides: 8. The CDR3 loop spans 16 amino acids. From germline, CDR1 is MDHEN and CDR2 SYDVKM. The DNA for the CDR3 is TGTGCCAGCAGTTCCGGGAGACAGGGGATCTCCTACGAGCAGTACTTC. Protein product: CASSSGRQGISYEQYF.

The V call is TRBV2, the J call TRBJ2-7, with 8 positions matching TRBD2. After removal of 6 bases from V and 2 bases from J, the junction contained 15 bases not matched to a gene. Per germline, CDR1 SNHLY and CDR2 FYNNEI. The CDR3 length is 17 residues. For the CDR3, the DNA is TGTGCCAGCAGCCCCAGCCCTACTAGCGGAGACCCCTACGAGCAGTACTTC. Its translation: CASSPSPTSGDPYEQYF.

The chain carries TRBV9 and TRBJ2-5; 8 bases are shared with TRBD1. CDR3 length equals 13 residues. Germline V CDR1 and CDR2: SGDLS, YYNGEE. Trimming removed 2 bases from V and 5 bases from J; junction bases left unmatched: 2. The CDR3: CASSVRQGETQYF. The CDR3 DNA reads TGTGCCAGCAGCGTGAGACAGGGGGAGACCCAGTACTTC.

This clonotype was observed a few times. V usage is TRBV10-3 and J usage is TRBJ1-5; a possible D gene is TRBD1 (6 bases). V was cut by 4 bases and J by 7 bases, with 14 bases left in between. The CDR3 extends over 14 amino acids. Germline assignment: CDR1 ENHRY and CDR2 SYGVKD. DNA for the CDR3: TGTGCCATCAGTGTGGGGGGCGGGGAACAGCCCCAGCATTTT. Protein product: CAISVGGGEQPQHF.

This chain joins TRBV2 and TRBJ2-3; no clear D gene. The CDR3 loop spans 12 amino acids. Trimming removed 8 bases from V and 10 bases from J, with 16 bases in between. The V gene's germline CDR1 is SNHLY and CDR2 FYNNEI. Written as DNA, the CDR3 is TGTGCCAGCCATATCCTCACGTCGGCGCAGTATTTT. The encoded protein is CASHILTSAQYF.